This entry describes one TCR beta chain. Its antigen specificity is not known. Nothing much larger sits one base from this clone, and base qualities are not available. In the same sample, other DNA sequences code for this CDR3. From each donor, a single peripheral blood sample of about 116 mL on average was drawn into heparinised tubes. Naive, central memory, regulatory and stem cell-like memory CD4+ T cells were sorted on a BD FACSAria II using a panel including CD45RO, CCR7, CD25, CD127, CD95 and CD27. Every sorted population had a purity above 98%. PBMCs were isolated right away by Lymphoprep density gradient centrifugation and were stained directly, without culture. So that batch effects would be minimized, each experiment stained and sorted samples in pairs, pairing one healthy donor with one patient. This sample stems from a study of beta chain features in type 1 diabetes (dated by TCRdb to the late 2010s). About the study as a whole: Mean age, gender distribution, total cell number and subset yield were not different between patients and healthy donors. Across all samples, around 100 million sorted cells were examined, and cell number per subset correlated strongly with RNA yield. In the study, TCRB repertoires of sorted circulating CD4+ T cell subsets from recently diagnosed type 1 diabetes patients were compared with those of matched healthy donors. Naive and central memory subsets were obtained from all 30 or so donors, but regulatory and stem cell-like memory subsets were isolated from only 8 patients and roughly 8 healthy donors. The investigation overall reported the following: Naive, central memory and regulatory TCRB repertoires appeared more similar among patients than among healthy donors. At VDJ recombination sites, patients with type 1 diabetes made fewer insertions and deleted more nucleotides, a pattern implying thymic rearrangement abnormalities. Because cDNA was sequenced instead of genomic DNA, highly expressing activated cells could be over-represented, though the groups showed no difference in activation or CD3 levels. Because small numbers of individuals were included in the HLA sub-analyses, any influence of HLA type on TCRB rearrangement was left unresolved. In all four CD4+ subsets, TCRB CDR3 length was moderately but significantly shorter in type 1 diabetes patients. PCR may preferentially amplify shorter templates, but because patient and control samples were amplified and corrected together, any resulting skew would affect both groups equally.

V is shortened by 3 bases, J by 3 bases, and the region joining them spans 6 bases. The cysteine opens and the phenylalanine closes a CDR3 of 13 amino acids. The DNA shown is the 39-base CDR3, in frame from base 1. Looking up the germline V gene yields CDR1 SNHLY and CDR2 FYNNEI. The High Capacity cDNA Reverse Transcription Kit was used to reverse transcribe all of the isolated RNA, meaning that expressed TCRB transcripts were what got sequenced. Deep immunoSEQ sequencing was applied to naive, central memory and regulatory T cell samples, giving an average of roughly 3.6 million total reads per sample. After sorted cells were lysed in RLT buffer, RNA was extracted with DNase-treated RNeasy Micro or Mini kits, with the choice depending on cell number. To prevent cross-contamination, every cell subset was processed on its own, while patient and healthy donor samples were processed together. The immunoSEQ multiplex PCR was used to amplify TCRB sequences from cDNA, yielding 87-bp fragments that span the CDR3 region. The amplicons were sequenced using the Illumina HiSeq platform. The authors' analysis ran thus. PCR bias was corrected computationally using synthetic template baselines, and reads within Hamming distance 2 were collapsed, with unmergeable singletons discarded. Reads were aligned against IMGT to assign V, D and J genes, CDR3 length and insertions or deletions at six rearrangement sites. Within each subset, clonotype counts were normalized to the number of sorted cells before true diversity and Gini coefficients were calculated with the tcR R package. The overlap coefficient, calculated on TCRB nucleotide sequences, was used to measure repertoire sharing. Out-of-frame TCRB sequences from naive cells were analyzed to stand in for the pre-selection repertoire. Drawn from immuneACCESS, this table holds only the in-frame rearrangements with V and J called that TCRdb kept. Clones are partly lost; checked studies trace under half to an unresolved V gene and leave the rest unexplained. D and trimming come from the DNA, and the V and J calls and clone size come from that table. The sample records hundreds of thousands of clones, around 65% of which are singletons. The top ten hold about 0.051% of the sample.

The receptor chain draws on TRBV2 and TRBJ2-1, with no confidently assigned D gene. This TCR was recovered from a man aged 25 to 40 in good health. Specimen: naive CD4+ T cells from blood. The sample's cell subset or site, from its label and the paper: true naive CD4+ T cells. For the CDR3, the sequence is CASSEGSYNEQFF. The DNA sequence is as follows: TGTGCCAGCAGTGAGGGCAGCTACAATGAGCAGTTCTTC.